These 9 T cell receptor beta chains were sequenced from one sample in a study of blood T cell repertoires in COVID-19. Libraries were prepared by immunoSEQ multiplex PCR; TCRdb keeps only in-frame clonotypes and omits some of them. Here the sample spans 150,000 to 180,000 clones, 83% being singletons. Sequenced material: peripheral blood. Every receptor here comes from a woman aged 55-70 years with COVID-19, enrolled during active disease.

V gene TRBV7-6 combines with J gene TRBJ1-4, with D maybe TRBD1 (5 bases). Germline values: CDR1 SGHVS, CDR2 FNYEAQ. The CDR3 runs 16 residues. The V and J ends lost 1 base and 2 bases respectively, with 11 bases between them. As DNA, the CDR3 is TGTGCCAGCAGCTTAGGACAGAGCTCTACTAATGAAAAACTGTTTTTT. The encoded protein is CASSLGQSSTNEKLFF.

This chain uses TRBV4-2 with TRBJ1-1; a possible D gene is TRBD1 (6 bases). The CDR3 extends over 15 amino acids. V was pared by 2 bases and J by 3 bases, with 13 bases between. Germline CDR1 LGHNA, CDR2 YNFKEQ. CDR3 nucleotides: TGTGCCAGCAGCCAAATTAGGGGGAGGGACACTGAAGCTTTCTTT. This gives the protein CASSQIRGRDTEAFF.

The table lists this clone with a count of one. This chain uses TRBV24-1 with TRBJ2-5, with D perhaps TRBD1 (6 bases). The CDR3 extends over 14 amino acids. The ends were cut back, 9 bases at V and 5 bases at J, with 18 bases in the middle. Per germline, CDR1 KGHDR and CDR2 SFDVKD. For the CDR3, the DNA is TGTGCCACCCATTGGGGGCGCGAAGGGGAGACCCAGTACTTC. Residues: CATHWGREGETQYF.

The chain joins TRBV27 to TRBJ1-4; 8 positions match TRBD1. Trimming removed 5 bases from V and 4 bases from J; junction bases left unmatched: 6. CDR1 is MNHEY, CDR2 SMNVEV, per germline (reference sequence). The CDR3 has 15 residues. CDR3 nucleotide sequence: TGTGCCAGCAGTCCCGGGACAGGACTTAATGAAAAACTGTTTTTT. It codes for CASSPGTGLNEKLFF.

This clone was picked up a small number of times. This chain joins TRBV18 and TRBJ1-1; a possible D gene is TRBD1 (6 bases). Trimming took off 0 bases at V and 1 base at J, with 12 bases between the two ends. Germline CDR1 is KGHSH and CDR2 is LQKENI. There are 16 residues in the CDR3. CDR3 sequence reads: CASSPPRGGANTEAFF. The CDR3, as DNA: TGTGCCAGCTCACCACCGAGGGGGGGCGCGAACACTGAAGCTTTCTTT.

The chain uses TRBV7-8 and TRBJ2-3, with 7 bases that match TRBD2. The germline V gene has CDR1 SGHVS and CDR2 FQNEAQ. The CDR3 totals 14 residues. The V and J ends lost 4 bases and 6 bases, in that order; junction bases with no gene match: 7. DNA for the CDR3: TGTGCCAGCAGCTCACGGGGGGTGGGGGATACGCAGTATTTT. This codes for CASSSRGVGDTQYF.

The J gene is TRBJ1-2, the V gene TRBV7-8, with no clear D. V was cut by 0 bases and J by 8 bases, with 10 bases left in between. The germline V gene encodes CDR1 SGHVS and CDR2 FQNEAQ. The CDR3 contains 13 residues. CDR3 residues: CASSLALVQGYTF. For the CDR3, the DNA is TGTGCCAGCAGCTTAGCGTTAGTGCAAGGCTACACCTTC.

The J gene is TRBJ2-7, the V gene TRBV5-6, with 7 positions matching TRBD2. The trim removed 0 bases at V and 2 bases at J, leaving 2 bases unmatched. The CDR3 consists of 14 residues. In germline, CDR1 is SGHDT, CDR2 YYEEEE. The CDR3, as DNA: TGTGCCAGCAGCTTGGCCCGGGAGGCCTACGAGCAGTACTTC. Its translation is CASSLAREAYEQYF. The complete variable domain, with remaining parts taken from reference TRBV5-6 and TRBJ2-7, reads DAGVTQSPTHLIKTRGQQVTLRCSPKSGHDTVSWYQQALGQGPQFIFQYYEEEERQRGNFPDRFSGHQFPNYSSELNVNALLLGDSALYLCASSLAREAYEQYFGPGTRLTVT.

The CDR3 loop reads CASSLNRIEAFF. CDR3 nucleotides: TGTGCCAGCAGTCTAAACAGGATTGAAGCTTTCTTT. This chain joins TRBV28 and TRBJ1-1; perhaps TRBD1 as D (5 bases). The CDR3 contains 12 residues. CDR1 is MDHEN, CDR2 SYDVKM, per germline. V dropped 5 bases and J dropped 7 bases, with 11 bases sitting between them.